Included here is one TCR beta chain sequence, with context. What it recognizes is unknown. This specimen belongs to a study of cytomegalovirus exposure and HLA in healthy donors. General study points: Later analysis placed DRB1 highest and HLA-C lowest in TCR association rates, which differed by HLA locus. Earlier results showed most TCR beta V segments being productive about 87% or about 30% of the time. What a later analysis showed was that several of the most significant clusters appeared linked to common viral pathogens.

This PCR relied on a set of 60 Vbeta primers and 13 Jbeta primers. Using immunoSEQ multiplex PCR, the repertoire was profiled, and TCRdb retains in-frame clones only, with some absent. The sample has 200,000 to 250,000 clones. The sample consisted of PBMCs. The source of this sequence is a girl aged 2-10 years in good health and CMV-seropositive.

The DNA for the CDR3 is TGTGCCAGCAGTTTAGGTGGGAGATTCCTCGAGCAGTACTTC. This gives the protein CASSLGGRFLEQYF. The chain is built from TRBV27 and TRBJ2-7, with D maybe TRBD2 (5 bases). The CDR3 extends over 14 amino acids. V was pared by 2 bases and J by 6 bases, with 14 bases between. Germline lookup yields CDR1 MNHEY and CDR2 SMNVEV (reference sequence).